The 17 T cell receptor beta chains below were found in one sample sequenced in a study of blood T cell repertoires in COVID-19. Generated by immunoSEQ multiplex PCR, the TCRdb table keeps only in-frame clones and is missing some. Of under 500,000 clones listed, 87% are singletons. The sample consisted of PBMCs or T cells enriched from blood (not recorded which). Receptor source: a woman aged 18 to 35 with acute COVID-19.

The V call is TRBV18, the J call TRBJ2-1; TRBD2 might be the D (7 bases). The ends were cut back, 6 bases at V and 7 bases at J, with 19 bases in the middle. Germline V gene lookup returns CDR1 KGHSH and CDR2 LQKENI. This CDR3 is built from 15 residues. The CDR3 reads CASSSGGPQENEQFF. CDR3 bases: TGTGCCAGCTCCTCGGGGGGCCCCCAGGAGAATGAGCAGTTCTTC. Combining the CDR3 with reference TRBV18 and TRBJ2-1 gives the whole variable domain NAGVMQNPRHLVRRRGQEARLRCSPMKGHSHVYWYRQLPEEGLKFMVYLQKENIIDESGMPKERFSAEFPKEGPSILRIQQVVRGDSAAYFCASSSGGPQENEQFFGPGTRLTVL.

The chain is built from TRBV27 and TRBJ2-4, with a weak D call TRBD1 (6 bases). The ends were cut back, 3 bases at V and 5 bases at J, with 11 bases in the middle. The CDR3 loop spans 14 amino acids. Germline CDR1 reads MNHEY; CDR2 reads SMNVEV (reference sequence). CDR3 in DNA: TGTGCCAGCAGTTTTAAGGACAGTCAAAACATTCAGTACTTC. It is translated as CASSFKDSQNIQYF.

The genes are TRBV5-8 and TRBJ2-7, with a weak D call TRBD1 (5 bases). CDR3 length: 14 residues. Germline assignment: CDR1 SGHTS and CDR2 YDEGEE. V was shortened by 4 bases and J by 3 bases, with 14 bases between the two germline ends. The CDR3 reads CASSRRTQGYEQYF. CDR3 in DNA: TGTGCCAGCAGCCGGAGAACGCAGGGCTACGAGCAGTACTTC.

V gene TRBV19 combines with J gene TRBJ1-3; D not resolved. The CDR3 has 13 amino acids. The V and J ends lost 7 bases and 4 bases respectively, with 11 bases between them. CDR1 is LNHDA and CDR2 is SQIVND in the germline V gene (reference sequence). Here the CDR3 DNA reads TGTGCCAGTACCCAAATGAGGGGAAACACCATATATTTT. Its protein is CASTQMRGNTIYF.

This clone showed up just once. This sequence joins TRBV3-1 (or the pseudogene TRBV3-2) and TRBJ2-2; D perhaps matches TRBD2 (7 bases). V was trimmed by 2 bases and J by 5 bases, leaving 15 bases between them. Germline V CDR1 and CDR2: LGHDT, YNNKEL (reference sequence). CDR3 length: 16 amino acids. This CDR3 reads CASSQNYGGRTGELFF. The CDR3 DNA is TGTGCCAGCAGCCAAAACTACGGGGGGCGGACCGGGGAGCTGTTTTTT.

This rearrangement joins TRBV7-2 to TRBJ2-2; 7 bases match TRBD2. V trimming: 3 bases; J trimming: 4 bases; junction bases outside the gene matches: 8. CDR3 length equals 16 residues. The germline gives CDR1 SGHTA, CDR2 FQGNSA. The CDR3: CASSFLRESGTGELFF. The CDR3 DNA is TGTGCCAGCAGCTTTCTGCGGGAGTCCGGCACCGGGGAGCTGTTTTTT.

This chain connects TRBV5-1 to TRBJ2-1; 7 positions agree with TRBD2. Germline assignment: CDR1 SGHRS and CDR2 YFSETQ. V lost 3 bases to trimming and J lost 5 bases; unmatched junction nucleotides: 5. The CDR3 is 14 residues long. The CDR3 here is CASSYLADDNEQFF. The CDR3, as DNA: TGCGCCAGCAGCTACCTAGCGGATGACAATGAGCAGTTCTTC. Looking up the rest from reference TRBV5-1 and TRBJ2-1 gives the full variable domain: KAGVTQTPRYLIKTRGQQVTLSCSPISGHRSVSWYQQTPGQGLQFLFEYFSETQRNKGNFPGRFSGRQFSNSRSEMNVSTLELGDSALYLCASSYLADDNEQFFGPGTRLTVL.

CDR3 residues: CASQGRFYEQYF. CDR3 nucleotides: TGTGCCAGCCAGGGCCGGTTCTACGAGCAGTACTTC. The V call is TRBV7-9, the J call TRBJ2-7; possible D gene TRBD1, 5 bases. V shed 8 bases and J shed 3 bases, with 11 bases lying between them. The germline CDR1 and CDR2 sequences are SEHNR and FQNEAQ (reference sequence). CDR3 length: 12 amino acids.

As concerns this clone: One end of the junction varies from germline; a read error may be responsible. This rearrangement joins TRBV19 to TRBJ1-5; D perhaps matches TRBD1 (6 bases). The germline CDR1 and CDR2 sequences are LNHDA and SQIVND (reference sequence). CDR3 length equals 14 residues. This chain's CDR3 is CASSIGGENQPQHF. CDR3 in DNA: TGTGCCAGTAGCATAGGGGGGGAAAATCAGCCCCAGCATTTT.

The chain employs TRBV4-1 and TRBJ2-3, with TRBD2 as a possible D gene (6 bases). The CDR3 consists of 14 residues. The V gene lost 1 base and the J gene lost 5 bases, with 10 bases spanning the gap. Germline-derived CDR1 and CDR2 are MGHRA and YSYEKL. The CDR3 sequence: CASSQAGVKDTQYF. The CDR3 DNA follows: TGCGCCAGCAGCCAAGCGGGGGTTAAAGATACGCAGTATTTT.

This clone was detected once. The chain joins TRBV5-1 to TRBJ2-1, with TRBD2 matching over 12 bases. The CDR3 runs 16 residues. The ends lost 3 bases at V and 3 bases at J; junction bases unmatched: 4. Germline V gene lookup returns CDR1 SGHRS and CDR2 YFSETQ. CDR3 amino acids: CASSSLTSGSYNEQFF. CDR3 DNA sequence: TGCGCCAGCAGCTCGTTGACTAGCGGGAGCTACAATGAGCAGTTCTTC.

The chain recombines TRBV2 with TRBJ2-7, with D perhaps matching TRBD1 (5 bases). Between the trimmed V and J ends, which lost 4 bases and 5 bases, there was a span of 9 bases. This CDR3 region has 12 residues. Looked up from germline, CDR1 is SNHLY and CDR2 is FYNNEI. The chain's CDR3 is CASSAGKDEQYF. The CDR3 coding sequence is TGTGCCAGCAGTGCAGGGAAGGACGAGCAGTACTTC.

This chain links TRBV4-3 with TRBJ2-7; 11 nucleotides align to TRBD2. The V segment lost 2 bases and the J segment 3 bases; nucleotides outside the gene matches: 18. CDR3 size: 20 residues. Germline CDR1 LGHNA, CDR2 YSLEER. CDR3 in DNA: TGCGCCAGCAGCCAATCGGCGGGGGGAGGAACTAGCGGGAGCCGCTACGAGCAGTACTTC. Protein sequence: CASSQSAGGGTSGSRYEQYF.

This rearrangement joins TRBV7-9 to TRBJ1-1; D call uncertain. This CDR3 region has 11 residues. Trimming shortened V by 5 bases and J by 5 bases, and 6 bases separated the two germline ends. Germline loops: CDR1 SEHNR, CDR2 FQNEAQ (reference sequence). Here the CDR3 reads CASSPQTEAFF. The CDR3 DNA follows: TGTGCCAGCAGCCCACAAACTGAAGCTTTCTTT.

This chain uses TRBV29-1 with TRBJ2-5; the match to TRBD2 covers 7 bases. Germline values: CDR1 SQVTM, CDR2 ANQGSEA. The CDR3 loop spans 12 amino acids. The V segment lost 6 bases and the J segment 5 bases; nucleotides outside the gene matches: 6. The CDR3 sequence: CSVKTSLETQYF. As DNA, the CDR3 is TGCAGCGTCAAGACTAGCCTCGAGACCCAGTACTTC. The full variable domain, with the rest looked up from reference TRBV29-1 and TRBJ2-5, is SAVISQKPSRDICQRGTSLTIQCQVDSQVTMMFWYRQQPGQSLTLIATANQGSEATYESGFVIDKFPISRPNLTFSTLTVSNMSPEDSSIYLCSVKTSLETQYFGPGTRLLVL.

This clone was counted many times. The rearrangement joins TRBV11-2 to TRBJ2-7; 8 positions match TRBD1. Germline CDR1 reads SGHAT; CDR2 reads FQNNGV. This CDR3 has 16 amino acids. V trimming: 0 bases; J trimming: 6 bases; junction bases outside the gene matches: 10. The CDR3 DNA is TGTGCCAGCAGCTTAGATCGGACAGGGAATTCGGCCGAGCAGTACTTC. It codes for CASSLDRTGNSAEQYF. The whole variable domain, remainder taken from reference TRBV11-2 and TRBJ2-7, is EAGVAQSPRYKIIEKRQSVAFWCNPISGHATLYWYQQILGQGPKLLIQFQNNGVVDDSQLPKDRFSAERLKGVDSTLKIQPAKLEDSAVYLCASSLDRTGNSAEQYFGPGTRLTVT.

The V and J genes are TRBV6-5 and TRBJ2-7; the D is unclear. The CDR3 has 13 residues. Germline lookup yields CDR1 MNHEY and CDR2 SVGAGI. V lost 6 bases and J lost 5, with 14 bases in between. The CDR3 loop reads CASSAVGQDEQYF. The CDR3 DNA reads TGTGCCAGCAGCGCCGTTGGGCAGGACGAGCAGTACTTC.